This paragraph reports one T cell receptor (beta chain). Its antigen is not known. The data derive from a study of cytomegalovirus exposure and HLA in healthy donors. Study results and caveats: The only immune exposure information that was available was CMV serostatus. Among donors in an Asian-associated ancestry cluster, a later analysis reportedly found fewer N-insertions than the roughly 700-donor mean. Some public TCRs appeared in many individuals, while most sequences were rare. The study listed approximately 170 cytomegalovirus-associated TCR beta chains.

CDR1 is MNHNS, CDR2 SASEGT, per germline. V was pared by 2 bases and J by 7 bases, with 16 bases between. This CDR3 has 15 amino acids. Vbeta (60) and Jbeta (13) primers were used in the PCR. TCRdb's copy holds only in-frame clones and misses some; the assay was immunoSEQ multiplex PCR. The table shows about 160,000 clones, with about 82% occurring only once. This TCR was sampled from a woman under 30 in good health and CMV-seronegative. V and J are TRBV6-1 and TRBJ2-3, with D possibly being TRBD2 (6 bases). Sequences were obtained from PBMCs. The CDR3 region has the DNA TGTGCCAGCAGTGAATCGACCTTCGGAGGGAATACGCAGTATTTT. Translating it yields CASSESTFGGNTQYF.